This T cell receptor (beta chain) comes out of a study of blood T cell repertoires in COVID-19. Turning to the study itself: PBMCs, B-cell-depleted T cells, or T cells were the source of the cDNA or gDNA that made up the material.

V shed 1 base and J 3 bases; nucleotides not matched to a gene: 2. CDR1 is MGHRA and CDR2 is YSYEKL in the germline V gene. The CDR3 consists of 15 residues. Measured with immunoSEQ multiplex PCR; TCRdb has only the in-frame clones, and not every one. The sample has 100,000 or so clones, approximately 81% seen once. The V and J genes are TRBV4-1 and TRBJ2-3, with 9 bases fitting TRBD2. Input material: peripheral blood. This TCR derives from a man older than 75 with acute or convalescent COVID-19. The CDR3 region has the DNA TGCGCCAGCAGCCAAGTCCTAGCGGGGACAGATACGCAGTATTTT. It yields the protein CASSQVLAGTDTQYF.